The 17 T cell receptor beta chains given below trace back to one sample, sequenced in a study of Ad26.COV2.S vaccination and SARS-CoV-2 variants. Documented treatment: over 15 received Ad26.COV2.S at low or high dose, single or two shots; about 5 received placebo; per-sample allocation not given. Sampling was performed 63 days after the first vaccine or placebo injection. Here immunoSEQ multiplex PCR was the method, and the copy in TCRdb shows in-frame clones only, minus some. This table has 430,000 or so clones, 80% to 90% appearing once. The sequenced sample was peripheral blood, obtained in a trial of Ad26.COV2.S vaccine versus placebo. All receptors derive from a person between 18 and 65 years old who received the Ad26.COV2.S COVID-19 vaccine or a placebo.

J is TRBJ2-6 and V is TRBV27; 9 bases line up with TRBD1. V was clipped by 4 bases and J by 0 bases; unmatched bases: 7. Germline V gene sequence: CDR1 MNHEY, CDR2 SMNVEV (reference sequence). The CDR3 covers 18 residues. The CDR3 loop is CASSSRDRAPSGANVLTF. CDR3 nucleotides: TGTGCCAGCAGTTCCCGGGACAGGGCCCCCTCTGGGGCCAACGTCCTGACTTTC. The variable domain in full, completed from reference TRBV27 and TRBJ2-6, reads EAQVTQNPRYLITVTGKKLTVTCSQNMNHEYMSWYRQDPGLGLRQIYYSMNVEVTDKGDVPEGYKVSRKEKRNFPLILESPSPNQTSLYFCASSSRDRAPSGANVLTFGAGSRLTVL.

The chain has TRBV5-4 and TRBJ2-3; D is perhaps TRBD2 (6 bases). The CDR3 is made up of 15 amino acids. In germline, CDR1 is SGHNT, CDR2 YYREEE (reference sequence). V lost 4 bases to trimming and J lost 4 bases, with 16 bases between them. CDR3 protein: CASSPPPAGPDTQYF. CDR3 nucleotide sequence: TGTGCCAGCAGCCCGCCCCCCGCGGGGCCAGATACGCAGTATTTT.

The rearrangement joins TRBV5-1 to TRBJ2-1; D ambiguous. The V end lost 5 bases, the J end lost 4 bases, and 10 bases lay between the germline ends. CDR1 and CDR2 from the germline V gene are SGHRS and YFSETQ. This CDR3 comprises 13 residues. CDR3 in DNA: TGCGCCAGCAGGGTGGACGCTTACAATGAGCAGTTCTTC. As protein: CASRVDAYNEQFF.

The chain links TRBV5-4 to TRBJ2-7; 10 bases fit TRBD1. The CDR3 is 13 residues long. CDR1 and CDR2 from the germline V gene are SGHNT and YYREEE (reference sequence). V shed 3 bases and J 5 bases; nucleotides not matched to a gene: 2. The CDR3 loop is CASSWDRGNEQYF. The CDR3 nucleotides are TGTGCCAGCAGCTGGGACAGGGGCAACGAGCAGTACTTC.

This rearrangement joins TRBV4-3 to TRBJ1-5; D unresolved. The V and J ends lost 0 bases and 4 bases respectively, with 10 bases between them. CDR3 length: 15 amino acids. Germline V gene sequence: CDR1 LGHNA, CDR2 YSLEER. The CDR3 loop reads CASSQDQWVNQPQHF. CDR3 nucleotides: TGCGCCAGCAGCCAAGATCAGTGGGTAAATCAGCCCCAGCATTTT.

The CDR3 is CASSYRRHYGYTF. The CDR3 coding sequence is TGTGCCAGCAGCTACCGACGTCACTATGGCTACACCTTC. V usage is TRBV5-6 and J usage is TRBJ1-2; D ambiguous. From germline, CDR1 is SGHDT and CDR2 YYEEEE. Trimming removed 3 bases from V and 3 bases from J, with 9 bases in between. The CDR3 is made up of 13 amino acids.

The CDR3 nucleotides are TGTGCCAGCAGCTTTACCGGGACTACAGCTGAAGCTTTCTTT. This translates into CASSFTGTTAEAFF. The chain recombines TRBV7-3 with TRBJ1-1; the D gene is possibly TRBD1 (5 bases). V shed 3 bases and J shed 6 bases, with 14 bases lying between them. The CDR3 length is 14 residues. CDR1 and CDR2 (germline): SGHTA, FQGTGA.

The V call is TRBV5-3, the J call TRBJ1-3; maybe TRBD1 (5 bases). Being an ORF, TRBV5-3 has a function that is uncertain. The length of the CDR3 is 20 residues. V was pared by 1 base and J by 0 bases, with 23 bases between. CDR3 loop: CARSLRGDPKGTSSGNTIYF. The CDR3 DNA reads TGTGCCAGAAGCTTGCGGGGCGATCCAAAAGGGACGTCCTCTGGAAACACCATATATTTT.

This sequence joins TRBV3-1 (or the pseudogene TRBV3-2) and TRBJ1-1, with D uncertain. Trimming shortened V by 3 bases and J by 1 base, and 12 bases separated the two germline ends. The CDR3 is 15 residues long. Germline lookup yields CDR1 LGHDT and CDR2 YNNKEL (reference sequence). The CDR3 loop is CASSQGRVGNTEAFF. In DNA form, the CDR3 reads TGTGCCAGCAGCCAGGGTCGGGTAGGGAACACTGAAGCTTTCTTT.

The gene calls are TRBV14 and TRBJ2-3; the match to TRBD2 covers 8 bases. Trimming took 6 bases from V and 2 from J; bases not matched to a gene: 7. The germline CDR1 and CDR2 sequences are SGHDN and FVKESK. The CDR3 spans 15 residues. The CDR3 protein is CASRQTSGYTDTQYF. DNA for the CDR3: TGTGCCAGCAGGCAAACTAGCGGATACACAGATACGCAGTATTTT.

V usage is TRBV3-1 (or the pseudogene TRBV3-2) and J usage is TRBJ2-1, with 12 nucleotides matching TRBD1. The junction had 2 bases not matched to a gene; V was cut back by 6 bases and J by 8 bases. Germline V gives CDR1 LGHDT, CDR2 YNNKEL (reference sequence). This CDR3 region has 13 residues. The CDR3 region has the DNA TGTGCCAGCAGTTGGGACAGGGGGCATGAGCAGTTCTTC. Amino acids: CASSWDRGHEQFF.

This chain links TRBV4-2 with TRBJ1-1; TRBD1 might be the D (5 bases). V shed 3 bases and J shed 5 bases, with 13 bases lying between them. CDR1 and CDR2 (germline): LGHNA, YNFKEQ. The CDR3 runs 14 residues. CDR3 coding DNA: TGTGCCAGCAGCCAGCTCCCTGGGGGAACTGAAGCTTTCTTT. Residues: CASSQLPGGTEAFF.

This clone was seen a single time. The rearrangement uses TRBV19 and TRBJ1-5, with 8 bases matching TRBD1. Germline V CDR1 and CDR2: LNHDA, SQIVND (reference sequence). V shed 7 bases, J shed 7 bases, and the junction held 6 bases outside the gene matches. The CDR3 covers 13 residues. DNA of the CDR3: TGTGCCAGTACAGGGGGCTATCGGCAGCCCCAGCATTTT. Residues: CASTGGYRQPQHF.

The chain is built from TRBV6-1 and TRBJ1-4, with D unresolved. Trimming removed 2 bases from V and 4 bases from J, with 11 bases in between. Germline V gene lookup returns CDR1 MNHNS and CDR2 SASEGT. The CDR3 is made up of 15 amino acids. CDR3 loop: CASSEPQRLNEKLFF. CDR3 coding DNA: TGTGCCAGCAGTGAACCCCAACGTCTTAATGAAAAACTGTTTTTT.

The V and J genes are TRBV10-1 and TRBJ1-3, with TRBD1 identical over 8 bases. CDR1 WNHNN and CDR2 SYGVQD come from the germline V gene (reference sequence). Trimming at V came to 11 bases and at J to 0 bases, leaving 9 bases not matched to a gene. The CDR3 is 15 amino acids. The CDR3 region has the DNA TGCGCCGGCCCCGGGACAGGCGTCTCTGGAAACACCATATATTTT. This sequence encodes CAGPGTGVSGNTIYF.

A single count supports this clone. The chain employs TRBV5-1 and TRBJ2-7; D is ambiguous. Trimming removed 4 bases from V and 2 bases from J, with 16 bases in between. The CDR3 is 15 amino acids. Per the germline V gene, CDR1 is SGHRS and CDR2 is YFSETQ. CDR3 residues: CASSERAAAPYEQYF. In DNA, the CDR3 is TGCGCCAGCAGCGAGCGAGCTGCAGCGCCCTACGAGCAGTACTTC. The full variable domain, its missing parts supplied by reference TRBV5-1 and TRBJ2-7, is KAGVTQTPRYLIKTRGQQVTLSCSPISGHRSVSWYQQTPGQGLQFLFEYFSETQRNKGNFPGRFSGRQFSNSRSEMNVSTLELGDSALYLCASSERAAAPYEQYFGPGTRLTVT.

This chain connects TRBV2 to TRBJ2-5; TRBD2 might be the D (6 bases). CDR1 and CDR2 (germline): SNHLY, FYNNEI. The length of the CDR3 is 13 residues. V lost 7 bases and J 6 bases, leaving 15 bases between the germline ends. The CDR3 spells CASNEASAQTQYF. The DNA of the CDR3 is TGTGCCAGCAATGAGGCTAGCGCGCAGACCCAGTACTTC.